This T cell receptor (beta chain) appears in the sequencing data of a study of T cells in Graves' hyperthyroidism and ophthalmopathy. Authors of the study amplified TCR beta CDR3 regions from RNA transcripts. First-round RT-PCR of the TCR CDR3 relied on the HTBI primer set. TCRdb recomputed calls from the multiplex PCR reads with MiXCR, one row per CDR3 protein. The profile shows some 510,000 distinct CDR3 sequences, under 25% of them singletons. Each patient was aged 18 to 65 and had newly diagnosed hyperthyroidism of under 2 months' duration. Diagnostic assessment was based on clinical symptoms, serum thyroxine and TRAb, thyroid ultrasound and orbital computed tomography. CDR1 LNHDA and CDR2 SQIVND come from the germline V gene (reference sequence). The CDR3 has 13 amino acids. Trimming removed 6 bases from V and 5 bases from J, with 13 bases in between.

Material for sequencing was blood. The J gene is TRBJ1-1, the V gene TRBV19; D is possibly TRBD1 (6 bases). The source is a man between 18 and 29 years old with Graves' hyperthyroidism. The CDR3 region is CASRPTGITEAFF. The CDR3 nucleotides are TGTGCCAGTAGGCCCACAGGGATTACTGAAGCTTTCTTT. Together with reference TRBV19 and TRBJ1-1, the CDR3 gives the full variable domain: DGGITQSPKYLFRKEGQNVTLSCEQNLNHDAMYWYRQDPGQGLRLIYYSQIVNDFQKGDIAEGYSVSREKKESFPLTVTSAQKNPTAFYLCASRPTGITEAFFGQGTRLTVV.